These 32 T cell receptor beta chains came from one sample sequenced in a study of blood T cell repertoires in COVID-19 (dated by TCRdb to 2018 to 2021). Libraries were made using the immunoSEQ multiplex PCR assay. The source is immuneACCESS, and TCRdb retained only in-frame sequences with V and J called. Part of the clones is not carried over; for the studies checked, unresolved V genes explain less than half of this, and the remainder is unexplained. Present in this sample are 200,000 to 300,000 clones, about 80% of which were seen just once. 3.3% of the sample is held by the ten biggest clonotypes. The specimen was peripheral blood. The receptors derive from a woman older than 75 with acute or convalescent COVID-19.

In its sample, this clone was seen a few times. V usage is TRBV2 and J usage is TRBJ2-1, with a weak D call TRBD1 (5 bases). In germline, CDR1 is SNHLY, CDR2 FYNNEI. Trimming shortened V by 4 bases and J by 6 bases, and 13 bases separated the two germline ends. The CDR3 consists of 14 residues. The CDR3 nucleotides are TGTGCCAGCAGTGGACAGCCTACGGGCAATGAGCAGTTCTTC. Its translation: CASSGQPTGNEQFF.

The table lists this clone with a few counts. The chain is built from TRBV27 and TRBJ1-4; TRBD1 might be the D (5 bases). Trimming pared 5 bases from V and 0 bases from J, leaving 13 bases between. This CDR3 spans 16 amino acids. CDR1 and CDR2 (germline): MNHEY, SMNVEV (reference sequence). Written as DNA, the CDR3 is TGTGCCAGCAGTCACGACAGAGCCTCAACTAATGAAAAACTGTTTTTT. It specifies CASSHDRASTNEKLFF. Looking up the rest from reference TRBV27 and TRBJ1-4 gives the full variable domain: EAQVTQNPRYLITVTGKKLTVTCSQNMNHEYMSWYRQDPGLGLRQIYYSMNVEVTDKGDVPEGYKVSRKEKRNFPLILESPSPNQTSLYFCASSHDRASTNEKLFFGSGTQLSVL.

This clone was detected only a few times. This rearrangement joins TRBV4-1 to TRBJ1-4; 7 bases map to TRBD1. This CDR3 region has 20 residues. With 5 bases clipped from V and 5 bases from J, the junction kept 23 bases outside the gene matches. CDR1 is MGHRA, CDR2 YSYEKL, per germline. The CDR3, as DNA: TGCGCCAGCAGCTTGGCCTGGGCAGGGGGTTTTTACTCCCGGAATGAAAAACTGTTTTTT. It specifies CASSLAWAGGFYSRNEKLFF.

This chain links TRBV5-4 with TRBJ2-1; tentatively, D is TRBD2 (5 bases). The CDR3 totals 16 residues. CDR1 SGHNT and CDR2 YYREEE come from the germline V gene (reference sequence). Trimming removed 4 bases at V and 5 bases at J, with 19 bases between. The CDR3 DNA sequence: TGTGCCAGCAGCCTCACCTATGGGGTCGGGAACAATGAGCAGTTCTTC. Translating gives CASSLTYGVGNNEQFF.

CDR3 region: CASSQTGLYGYTF. The CDR3 DNA reads as TGTGCCAGCAGTCAGACAGGGTTGTATGGCTACACCTTC. The chain is built from TRBV6-6 and TRBJ1-2; 7 bases are a match to TRBD1. CDR3 length: 13 residues. Germline V CDR1 and CDR2: MNHNY, SVGAGI (reference sequence). V was pared by 5 bases and J by 5 bases, with 5 bases of the junction left unmatched.

The V gene is TRBV7-9, the J gene TRBJ2-3; 8 bases line up with TRBD2. The CDR3 extends over 16 amino acids. With 5 bases clipped from V and 6 bases from J, the junction kept 13 bases outside the gene matches. CDR1 and CDR2 (germline): SEHNR, FQNEAQ (reference sequence). CDR3 bases: TGTGCCAGCAGCCCCGGGGGCGCGGGGGGTGTGGATACGCAGTATTTT. Protein: CASSPGGAGGVDTQYF.

In DNA form, the CDR3 reads TGTGCCAGCAGTTACTCGGGGAGGGATGGCTACACCTTC. It encodes CASSYSGRDGYTF. The V call is TRBV6-5, the J call TRBJ1-2; D unresolved. Germline values: CDR1 MNHEY, CDR2 SVGAGI. V was shortened by 0 bases and J by 6 bases, with 8 bases between the two germline ends. This CDR3 region has 13 residues.

The genes are TRBV12-3 or TRBV12-4 and TRBJ1-6; D possibly corresponds to TRBD1 (5 bases). With 10 bases removed from V and 6 bases from J, the gap between germline ends came to 13 bases. There are 13 residues in the CDR3. CDR3 coding DNA: TGTGCCACCTCCCGACAGAGTAATTCACCCCTCCACTTT. Protein product: CATSRQSNSPLHF.

V usage is TRBV4-1 and J usage is TRBJ1-4; TRBD1 is a possible D gene (5 bases). Germline lookup yields CDR1 MGHRA and CDR2 YSYEKL. The CDR3 is 16 amino acids. V shed 3 bases and J shed 5 bases, with 16 bases lying between them. The CDR3 region has the DNA TGCGCCAGCAGCCACTCCTCCCGGACACCGAATGAAAAACTGTTTTTT. Protein product: CASSHSSRTPNEKLFF.

The chain joins TRBV6-2 or TRBV6-3 to TRBJ2-5; 14 bases line up with TRBD2. CDR1 is MNHEY and CDR2 is SVGEGT in the germline V gene. V lost 6 bases and J lost 1; bases outside the gene matches: 4. CDR3 length equals 16 residues. Here the CDR3 reads CASSPGLAGGQETQYF. In DNA, the CDR3 is TGTGCCAGCAGCCCAGGACTAGCGGGGGGCCAAGAGACCCAGTACTTC.

The CDR3 reads CASRRDSFLSGNTIYF. The CDR3 nucleotides are TGTGCCAGTCGTCGGGATAGCTTTCTCTCTGGAAACACCATATATTTT. V is TRBV2 and J is TRBJ1-3; D ambiguous. Germline V gives CDR1 SNHLY, CDR2 FYNNEI. This CDR3 is built from 16 residues. Trimming stripped 9 bases from V and 0 bases from J, with 18 bases between.

The chain couples TRBV7-2 to TRBJ1-1; D is possibly TRBD1 (6 bases). The CDR3 loop spans 15 amino acids. Germline lookup yields CDR1 SGHTA and CDR2 FQGNSA. Trimming took off 5 bases at V and 0 bases at J, with 13 bases between the two ends. The CDR3 nucleotides read TGTGCCAGCAGCCCATCAGGGGCACTGAACACTGAAGCTTTCTTT. Amino acid sequence: CASSPSGALNTEAFF.

This clone was seen more than once but under ten times. This rearrangement joins TRBV28 to TRBJ1-2, with unresolved D. Germline values: CDR1 MDHEN, CDR2 SYDVKM. This CDR3 is built from 12 residues. V was shortened by 5 bases and J by 8 bases, with 12 bases between the two germline ends. The CDR3 nucleotides read TGTGCCAGCAGTCGTCCGGGTGGAGGCTACACCTTC. This codes for CASSRPGGGYTF.

This chain connects TRBV6-6 to TRBJ1-1; 7 bases fit TRBD1. The CDR3 contains 15 residues. Germline-derived CDR1 and CDR2 are MNHNY and SVGAGI (reference sequence). Unmatched junction bases numbered 7, after V lost 5 bases and J lost 1 base. The CDR3 DNA is TGTGCCAGCAGTCTAAGGACAGGAGGGAACACTGAAGCTTTCTTT. This gives the protein CASSLRTGGNTEAFF.

This chain links TRBV19 with TRBJ1-5; the match to TRBD1 covers 9 bases. Trimming took 4 bases from V and 4 from J; bases not matched to a gene: 8. The CDR3 is 16 amino acids. CDR1 LNHDA and CDR2 SQIVND come from the germline V gene (reference sequence). CDR3 in amino acids: CASSRAGQGWNQPQHF. The CDR3 DNA reads TGTGCCAGTAGTAGGGCGGGACAGGGCTGGAATCAGCCCCAGCATTTT. The whole variable domain, remainder taken from reference TRBV19 and TRBJ1-5, is DGGITQSPKYLFRKEGQNVTLSCEQNLNHDAMYWYRQDPGQGLRLIYYSQIVNDFQKGDIAEGYSVSREKKESFPLTVTSAQKNPTAFYLCASSRAGQGWNQPQHFGDGTRLSIL.

This clone was seen only a few times. The chain carries TRBV4-1 and TRBJ2-3; 8 nucleotides agree with TRBD2. This CDR3 is 17 amino acids long. Germline values: CDR1 MGHRA, CDR2 YSYEKL. With 0 bases clipped from V and 2 bases from J, the junction kept 7 bases outside the gene matches. The chain's CDR3 is CASSQERASGSTDTQYF. CDR3 nucleotides: TGCGCCAGCAGCCAAGAGAGGGCTAGCGGGTCCACAGATACGCAGTATTTT.

The V and J genes are TRBV3-1 (or the pseudogene TRBV3-2) and TRBJ1-5; 10 positions match TRBD1. The CDR3 covers 15 residues. V shed 5 bases and J 2 bases; nucleotides not matched to a gene: 3. Per germline, CDR1 LGHDT and CDR2 YNNKEL (reference sequence). CDR3 DNA: TGTGCCAGCAGCGCCGGACAGGGGGGCAATCAGCCCCAGCATTTT. This translates into CASSAGQGGNQPQHF.

The chain combines TRBV3-1 (or the pseudogene TRBV3-2) with TRBJ1-1; no definite D call. CDR3 length: 13 amino acids. Per the germline V gene, CDR1 is LGHDT and CDR2 is YNNKEL (reference sequence). V lost 3 bases, J lost 0 bases, and 5 bases lay in between. CDR3: CASSQNMNTEAFF. The CDR3 DNA reads TGTGCCAGCAGCCAGAACATGAACACTGAAGCTTTCTTT.

The chain is built from TRBV6-5 and TRBJ2-1, with D possibly TRBD2 on 6 matching bases. Per germline, CDR1 MNHEY and CDR2 SVGAGI. V dropped 0 bases and J dropped 1 base, with 7 bases sitting between them. The CDR3 runs to 15 residues. CDR3 residues: CASSYSGGSYNEQFF. In DNA, the CDR3 is TGTGCCAGCAGTTACTCTGGGGGGTCCTACAATGAGCAGTTCTTC.

Here the CDR3 DNA reads TGTGCCAGTGCCGACAGGGACGGCACAGATACGCAGTATTTT. Translating gives CASADRDGTDTQYF. The V call is TRBV19, the J call TRBJ2-3, with 7 bases matching TRBD1. V gave up 8 bases and J gave up 1 base; unmatched junction bases: 6. Germline assignment: CDR1 LNHDA and CDR2 SQIVND (reference sequence). The CDR3 spans 14 residues.

The chain uses TRBV19 and TRBJ2-1, with D tentatively TRBD1 (6 bases). CDR3 size: 16 residues. The germline V gene encodes CDR1 LNHDA and CDR2 SQIVND (reference sequence). V lost 1 base and J lost 8, with 18 bases in between. Written as DNA, the CDR3 is TGTGCCAGTAGTATAGTAGGGACATACTTAGGGTATGAGCAGTTCTTC. As protein: CASSIVGTYLGYEQFF.

This clone came up once. The CDR3: CASKLAGVSYNEQFF. CDR3 bases: TGTGCCAGTAAATTAGCGGGAGTGTCGTACAATGAGCAGTTCTTC. The chain combines TRBV19 with TRBJ2-1; TRBD2 matches at 9 bases. Trimming cost V 7 bases and J 4 bases; bases outside gene matches: 8. CDR1 LNHDA and CDR2 SQIVND come from the germline V gene (reference sequence). The CDR3 totals 15 residues.

The chain has TRBV4-1 and TRBJ2-1, with 7 positions matching TRBD1. The germline V gene has CDR1 MGHRA and CDR2 YSYEKL. Losses at the gene ends were 3 bases for V and 1 base for J; bases not matched to a gene: 9. CDR3 length: 17 amino acids. CDR3 bases: TGCGCCAGCAGCCAGAGACTCGACAGGGTTTCCTACAATGAGCAGTTCTTC. It is translated as CASSQRLDRVSYNEQFF.

In this sample, this clone turned up once. V is TRBV5-6 and J is TRBJ1-2, with TRBD1 identical over 7 bases. Germline V gene lookup returns CDR1 SGHDT and CDR2 YYEEEE. Trimming removed 4 bases from V and 8 bases from J; junction bases left unmatched: 5. The CDR3 totals 12 residues. CDR3 nucleotide sequence: TGTGCCAGCAGCCGACAGGGTATGGGCTACACCTTC. This codes for CASSRQGMGYTF.

J is TRBJ1-3 and V is TRBV2; D is perhaps TRBD1 (6 bases). The CDR3 is 13 residues long. Germline CDR1 SNHLY, CDR2 FYNNEI. The V end lost 8 bases, the J end lost 0 bases, and 8 bases lay between the germline ends. The CDR3 coding sequence is TGTGCCAGCGGGACATACTCTGGAAACACCATATATTTT. Residues: CASGTYSGNTIYF.

The genes are TRBV27 and TRBJ1-1; D may be TRBD1 (5 bases). The germline CDR1 and CDR2 sequences are MNHEY and SMNVEV (reference sequence). V gave up 2 bases and J gave up 10 bases, with 17 bases separating them. The CDR3 has 14 residues. The CDR3 sequence is CASSLRRGASAAFF. CDR3 in DNA: TGTGCCAGCAGTTTAAGGAGGGGAGCCTCTGCAGCTTTCTTT.

The chain employs TRBV19 and TRBJ2-5, with TRBD2 matching over 9 bases. The CDR3 is made up of 18 amino acids. Germline V gene lookup returns CDR1 LNHDA and CDR2 SQIVND (reference sequence). V lost 4 bases, J lost 0 bases, and 12 bases stayed unmatched. CDR3 sequence (DNA): TGTGCCAGTAGTAAGAGGAGGTTAGCGGGGGCGTACCAAGAGACCCAGTACTTC. Translation gives CASSKRRLAGAYQETQYF.

The chain uses TRBV25-1 and TRBJ2-5, with 9 bases lining up with TRBD2. Trimming cost V 3 bases and J 2 bases; bases outside gene matches: 4. Germline lookup yields CDR1 MGHDK and CDR2 SYGVNS. The CDR3 extends over 15 amino acids. The CDR3 nucleotides are TGTGCCAGCAGTGATCCGACTAGCGGTCAAGAGACCCAGTACTTC. Encoded protein: CASSDPTSGQETQYF.

This sequence joins TRBV12-3 or TRBV12-4 and TRBJ1-5; D might be TRBD1 (5 bases). The CDR3 has 13 amino acids. The V gene lost 2 bases and the J gene lost 5 bases, with 7 bases spanning the gap. The CDR3 loop is CASSLLGDQPQHF. The CDR3 DNA follows: TGTGCCAGCAGTTTACTAGGGGATCAGCCCCAGCATTTT.

The V and J genes are TRBV7-2 and TRBJ2-2; 10 nucleotides align to TRBD2. The V gene end was trimmed by 2 bases and the J gene end by 5 bases; junction bases not matched to a gene: 8. The length of the CDR3 is 17 residues. Germline assignment: CDR1 SGHTA and CDR2 FQGNSA. In DNA form, the CDR3 reads TGTGCCAGCAGCTTATTGAAACTAGCGGGAATAACCGGGGAGCTGTTTTTT. Translation gives CASSLLKLAGITGELFF.

The V call is TRBV18, the J call TRBJ2-7; D is unclear. The V gene's germline CDR1 is KGHSH and CDR2 LQKENI. The CDR3 sequence is 14 residues long. V shed 4 bases and J shed 2 bases, with 12 bases lying between them. CDR3 protein: CASSQPGQTYEQYF. The CDR3 nucleotides read TGTGCCAGCTCACAACCGGGCCAAACCTACGAGCAGTACTTC.

This chain connects TRBV3-1 (or the pseudogene TRBV3-2) to TRBJ2-3; 10 bases are a match to TRBD2. This CDR3 has 14 amino acids. The V gene end was trimmed by 6 bases and the J gene end by 4 bases; junction bases not matched to a gene: 4. Germline V gives CDR1 LGHDT, CDR2 YNNKEL (reference sequence). CDR3: CASRIAGGADTQYF. The DNA for the CDR3 is TGTGCCAGCAGAATAGCGGGAGGTGCAGATACGCAGTATTTT.